Listed below are T cell receptor beta chains from one sample, sequenced in a study of blood T cell repertoires in COVID-19. Profiled with immunoSEQ multiplex PCR; TCRdb holds only in-frame clones, not every one. The profile shows approximately 280,000 clones, around 86% of them singletons. The sequencing sample was made of peripheral blood. All receptors derive from a man between 50 and 59 years old with acute or convalescent COVID-19. Each CDR3 is given with its conserved first and last residue. D genes are given only for firm matches. Clone size is stated in some rows and not others, as once, few, many or a class when expanded.

clone size: NA
J gene: TRBJ1-6
D gene: TRBD1
V gene: TRBV7-8
CDR3 DNA: TGTGCCAGCAGCTCGGACAGGGCCTATGCTTATAATTCACCCCTCCACTTT
CDR3 protein: CASSSDRAYAYNSPLHF

clone size: NA
J gene: TRBJ2-7
D gene: NA
V gene: TRBV12-5
CDR3 DNA: TGTGCTAGTGGTTTGGGCAGGACGGACAACTCCTACGAGCAGTACTTC
CDR3 protein: CASGLGRTDNSYEQYF

clone size: NA
J gene: TRBJ2-7
D gene: TRBD1
V gene: TRBV6-5
CDR3 DNA: TGTGCCAGCAGTTACGGGACAGGGTATTACGAGCAGTACTTC
CDR3 protein: CASSYGTGYYEQYF

clone size: once
J gene: TRBJ1-1
D gene: NA
V gene: TRBV3-1/TRBV3-2
CDR3 DNA: TGTGCCAGCAGCCAACGGTTAACTGAAGCTTTCTTT
CDR3 protein: CASSQRLTEAFF

clone size: NA
J gene: TRBJ2-1
D gene: TRBD1
V gene: TRBV4-2
CDR3 DNA: TGTGCCAGCAGCCAAGTCGGGACAGGGATCTTCCAGGGGCAGTTCTTC
CDR3 protein: CASSQVGTGIFQGQFF

clone size: NA
J gene: TRBJ1-4
D gene: NA
V gene: TRBV4-1
CDR3 DNA: TGCGCCACTGGTATGAGGGCAACTAATGAAAAACTGTTTTTT
CDR3 protein: CATGMRATNEKLFF

clone size: NA
J gene: TRBJ1-3
D gene: NA
V gene: TRBV5-1
CDR3 DNA: TGCGCCAGCAGCCCCCATGGGGGCACGGGAAACACCATATATTTT
CDR3 protein: CASSPHGGTGNTIYF

clone size: NA
J gene: TRBJ2-7
D gene: NA
V gene: TRBV20-1
CDR3 DNA: TGCAGTGCTAGGAGAGCCTACGAGCAGTACTTC
CDR3 protein: CSARRAYEQYF

clone size: once
J gene: TRBJ1-1
D gene: NA
V gene: TRBV7-9
CDR3 DNA: TGTGCCAGCAGCTTAGCTGTTACAGCGGACTTGAACACTGAAGCTTTCTTT
CDR3 protein: CASSLAVTADLNTEAFF

clone size: NA
J gene: TRBJ2-5
D gene: NA
V gene: TRBV7-2
CDR3 DNA: TGTGCCAGCAGCTTAGAAGGGGAAGAGACCCAGTACTTC
CDR3 protein: CASSLEGEETQYF

clone size: NA
J gene: TRBJ1-3
D gene: NA
V gene: TRBV19
CDR3 DNA: TGTGCCAGTAGTTCTCGGACAGAAGGGAACACCATATATTTT
CDR3 protein: CASSSRTEGNTIYF

clone size: NA
J gene: TRBJ1-1
D gene: TRBD1
V gene: TRBV2
CDR3 DNA: TGTGCCAGCAAAATTGGACAGGGGCCCACTGAAGCTTTCTTT
CDR3 protein: CASKIGQGPTEAFF

clone size: few
J gene: TRBJ2-2
D gene: TRBD2
V gene: TRBV5-5
CDR3 DNA: TGTGCCAGCAGCTTGGTTGGACTAGCGGTTACCGGGGAGCTGTTTTTT
CDR3 protein: CASSLVGLAVTGELFF

clone size: NA
J gene: TRBJ1-2
D gene: TRBD1
V gene: TRBV27
CDR3 DNA: TGTGCCAGCAGCCTAAGGGGGCGGGGGGACTATGGCTACACCTTC
CDR3 protein: CASSLRGRGDYGYTF

clone size: once
J gene: TRBJ1-4
D gene: NA
V gene: TRBV3-1/TRBV3-2
CDR3 DNA: TGTGCCAGCAGCCAAGATAGTGGGAGGAATAGGGAAAAACTGTTTTTT
CDR3 protein: CASSQDSGRNREKLFF

clone size: NA
J gene: TRBJ1-2
D gene: TRBD1
V gene: TRBV15
CDR3 DNA: TGTGCCACCAGCAGATCGGACAGGGGCTGGGGCTACACCTTC
CDR3 protein: CATSRSDRGWGYTF

clone size: NA
J gene: TRBJ2-3
D gene: NA
V gene: TRBV30
CDR3 DNA: TGTGCCTTGCCTATGAACGGACGGTCCGGGGCAGATACGCAGTATTTT
CDR3 protein: CALPMNGRSGADTQYF

clone size: NA
J gene: TRBJ1-2
D gene: NA
V gene: TRBV30
CDR3 DNA: TGTGCCTGGAGGGGCTCCCGGGGCTATGGCTACACCTTC
CDR3 protein: CAWRGSRGYGYTF

clone size: NA
J gene: TRBJ1-6
D gene: TRBD1
V gene: TRBV10-2
CDR3 DNA: TGCGCCAGCCTCGGACAGGGTAATTCACCCCTCCACTTT
CDR3 protein: CASLGQGNSPLHF

clone size: NA
J gene: TRBJ1-5
D gene: TRBD1
V gene: TRBV5-1
CDR3 DNA: TGCGCCAGCAGCCTTGGGACAGGGGATCAGCCCCAGCATTTT
CDR3 protein: CASSLGTGDQPQHF

clone size: NA
J gene: TRBJ1-2
D gene: NA
V gene: TRBV18
CDR3 DNA: TGTGCCAGCTCTTGGGGCCGAAGCGACTATGGCTACACCTTC
CDR3 protein: CASSWGRSDYGYTF

clone size: few
J gene: TRBJ1-2
D gene: TRBD1
V gene: TRBV7-9
CDR3 DNA: TGTGCCAGCAGCTTAGAGACAGGGGATCATGGCTACACCTTC
CDR3 protein: CASSLETGDHGYTF

clone size: NA
J gene: TRBJ1-1
D gene: TRBD1
V gene: TRBV6-1
CDR3 DNA: TGTGCCAGCAGTGTCCTCCCGGGACAGGGGGCTAGGAACACTGAAGCTTTCTTT
CDR3 protein: CASSVLPGQGARNTEAFF

clone size: NA
J gene: TRBJ1-2
D gene: NA
V gene: TRBV5-4
CDR3 DNA: TGTGCCAGCAGTTCAAGGGACAATTATATTCCCAATGGCTACACCTTC
CDR3 protein: CASSSRDNYIPNGYTF

clone size: NA
J gene: TRBJ1-1
D gene: TRBD1
V gene: TRBV3-1/TRBV3-2
CDR3 DNA: TGTGCCAGCTCACAGGGGGCAAGAGGAACTGAAGCTTTCTTT
CDR3 protein: CASSQGARGTEAFF

clone size: NA
J gene: TRBJ1-5
D gene: TRBD1
V gene: TRBV6-5
CDR3 DNA: TGTGCCAGCAGGGAGACAGGGGTCAATCAGCCCCAGCATTTT
CDR3 protein: CASRETGVNQPQHF

clone size: once
J gene: TRBJ1-2
D gene: NA
V gene: TRBV2
CDR3 DNA: TGTGCCAGCAGTGACCCCCGGGACTATGGCTACACCTTC
CDR3 protein: CASSDPRDYGYTF

clone size: NA
J gene: TRBJ2-3
D gene: NA
V gene: TRBV21-1
CDR3 DNA: TGTGCCAGCAGCAAAGCCGACGAGCGGGGGGGCACAGATACGCAGTATTTT
CDR3 protein: CASSKADERGGTDTQYF

clone size: NA
J gene: TRBJ1-2
D gene: NA
V gene: TRBV7-2
CDR3 DNA: TGTGCCAGCAGCTTAGGACGGGGGGCCTATGGCTACACCTTC
CDR3 protein: CASSLGRGAYGYTF

clone size: NA
J gene: TRBJ1-6
D gene: NA
V gene: TRBV19
CDR3 DNA: TGTGCCAGTAGTTCCACAGGATATAATTCACCCCTCCACTTT
CDR3 protein: CASSSTGYNSPLHF

clone size: NA
J gene: TRBJ2-1
D gene: TRBD2
V gene: TRBV5-1
CDR3 DNA: TGCGCCAGCAGCCAGGCCCTACTAGCGGGCCCCTACAATGAGCAGTTCTTC
CDR3 protein: CASSQALLAGPYNEQFF

clone size: NA
J gene: TRBJ1-5
D gene: TRBD1
V gene: TRBV19
CDR3 DNA: TGTGCCAGTAGTAAATACGACAGGGGCCGCAATCAGCCCCAGCATTTT
CDR3 protein: CASSKYDRGRNQPQHF

clone size: NA
J gene: TRBJ1-1
D gene: NA
V gene: TRBV5-1
CDR3 DNA: TGCGCCAGCAATTTGGGACACGGGAACACTGAAGCTTTCTTT
CDR3 protein: CASNLGHGNTEAFF

clone size: NA
J gene: TRBJ2-1
D gene: TRBD2
V gene: TRBV25-1
CDR3 DNA: TGTGCCAGCAGTGAAGTTGGGGGAGGGGTTTACAATGAGCAGTTCTTC
CDR3 protein: CASSEVGGGVYNEQFF

clone size: NA
J gene: TRBJ2-7
D gene: NA
V gene: TRBV11-3
CDR3 DNA: TGTGCCAGCAGCCTCTCCGGGACAACTACCTACGAGCAGTACTTC
CDR3 protein: CASSLSGTTTYEQYF

clone size: NA
J gene: TRBJ2-2
D gene: NA
V gene: TRBV10-3
CDR3 DNA: TGTGCCATCAGTGAATACAACGGGGAGCTGTTTTTT
CDR3 protein: CAISEYNGELFF

clone size: NA
J gene: TRBJ2-7
D gene: TRBD2
V gene: TRBV24-1
CDR3 DNA: TGTGCCACCAGTGATTCGGGCAGCGGGGTGGGGGAGCAGTACTTC
CDR3 protein: CATSDSGSGVGEQYF

clone size: NA
J gene: TRBJ2-1
D gene: NA
V gene: TRBV3-1/TRBV3-2
CDR3 DNA: TGTGCCAGCAGCCAAGATGCACGGAGGAGGCAGTTCTTC
CDR3 protein: CASSQDARRRQFF

clone size: NA
J gene: TRBJ1-3
D gene: NA
V gene: TRBV7-9
CDR3 DNA: TGTGCCAGCAGCTTGGCCGGGACAAATGGAAACACCATATATTTT
CDR3 protein: CASSLAGTNGNTIYF

clone size: NA
J gene: TRBJ2-7
D gene: TRBD1
V gene: TRBV7-2
CDR3 DNA: TGTGCCAGCAGCTTAAGGGACAGGGTCGTCGAGCAGTACTTC
CDR3 protein: CASSLRDRVVEQYF

clone size: NA
J gene: TRBJ2-7
D gene: TRBD2
V gene: TRBV6-5
CDR3 DNA: TGTGCCAGCAGTTACTCTAGCGGGGGGGAATACTACGAGCAGTACTTC
CDR3 protein: CASSYSSGGEYYEQYF

clone size: NA
J gene: TRBJ1-2
D gene: TRBD1
V gene: TRBV5-1
CDR3 DNA: TGCGCCAGCAGCCCCCTTCCGACAGGGGCGTCTGACACCTTC
CDR3 protein: CASSPLPTGASDTF

clone size: NA
J gene: TRBJ1-5
D gene: TRBD1
V gene: TRBV7-2
CDR3 DNA: TGTGCCAGCAGCTTAGCCGGGACAGGGGTTTATCAGCCCCAGCATTTT
CDR3 protein: CASSLAGTGVYQPQHF

clone size: NA
J gene: TRBJ1-3
D gene: TRBD1
V gene: TRBV7-9
CDR3 DNA: TGTGCCAGCAGCTCCGGTGGAGGGGGCCTTAGAAACACCATATATTTT
CDR3 protein: CASSSGGGGLRNTIYF

clone size: NA
J gene: TRBJ2-1
D gene: NA
V gene: TRBV19
CDR3 DNA: TGTGCCAGTACCCAACAACAGCAGGTACGCAATGAGCAGTTCTTC
CDR3 protein: CASTQQQQVRNEQFF

clone size: NA
J gene: TRBJ2-4
D gene: TRBD1
V gene: TRBV7-9
CDR3 DNA: TGTGCCAGCAGCTTAGGCCGGGACAGGGGCATTAGTGCCAAAAACATTCAGTACTTC
CDR3 protein: CASSLGRDRGISAKNIQYF

clone size: NA
J gene: TRBJ2-7
D gene: TRBD1
V gene: TRBV23-1
CDR3 DNA: TGCGCCAGCAGTCAACCCGACAGGGAACGATACGAGCAGTACTTC
CDR3 protein: CASSQPDRERYEQYF